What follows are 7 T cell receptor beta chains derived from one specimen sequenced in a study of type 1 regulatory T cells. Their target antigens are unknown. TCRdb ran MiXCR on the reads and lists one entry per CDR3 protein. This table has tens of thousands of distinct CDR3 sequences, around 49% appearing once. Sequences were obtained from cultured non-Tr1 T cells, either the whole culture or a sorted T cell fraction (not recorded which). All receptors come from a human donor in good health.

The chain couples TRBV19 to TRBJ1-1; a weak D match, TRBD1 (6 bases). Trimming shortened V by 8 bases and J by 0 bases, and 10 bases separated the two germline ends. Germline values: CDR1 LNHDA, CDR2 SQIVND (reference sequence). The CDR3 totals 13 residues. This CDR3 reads CASGGTLNTEAFF. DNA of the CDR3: TGTGCCAGTGGCGGGACATTGAACACTGAAGCTTTCTTT.

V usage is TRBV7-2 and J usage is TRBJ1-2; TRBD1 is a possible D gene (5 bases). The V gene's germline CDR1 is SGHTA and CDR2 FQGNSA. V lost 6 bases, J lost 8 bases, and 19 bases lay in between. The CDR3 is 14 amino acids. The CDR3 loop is CASRFSGTLPGYTF. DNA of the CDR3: TGTGCCAGCAGGTTTTCCGGGACCCTCCCCGGCTACACCTTC.

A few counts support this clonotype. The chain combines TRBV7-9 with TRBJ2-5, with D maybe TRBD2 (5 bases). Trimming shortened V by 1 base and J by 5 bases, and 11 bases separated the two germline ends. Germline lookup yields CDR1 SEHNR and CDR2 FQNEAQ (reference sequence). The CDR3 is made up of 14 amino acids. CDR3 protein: CASSLDRGRETQYF. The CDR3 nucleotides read TGTGCCAGCAGCTTAGACCGCGGGCGGGAGACCCAGTACTTC.

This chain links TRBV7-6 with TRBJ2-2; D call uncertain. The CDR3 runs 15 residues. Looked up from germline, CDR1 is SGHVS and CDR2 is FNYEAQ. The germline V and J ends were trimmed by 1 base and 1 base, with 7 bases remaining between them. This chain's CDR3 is CASSLVSENTGELFF. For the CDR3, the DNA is TGTGCCAGCAGCTTAGTTTCGGAGAACACCGGGGAGCTGTTTTTT.

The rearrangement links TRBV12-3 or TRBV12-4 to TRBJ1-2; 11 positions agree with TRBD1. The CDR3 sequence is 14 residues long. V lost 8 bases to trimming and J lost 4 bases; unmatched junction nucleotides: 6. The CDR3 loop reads CASGRTGGVYGYTF. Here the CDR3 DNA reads TGTGCCAGCGGACGGACAGGGGGCGTCTATGGCTACACCTTC.

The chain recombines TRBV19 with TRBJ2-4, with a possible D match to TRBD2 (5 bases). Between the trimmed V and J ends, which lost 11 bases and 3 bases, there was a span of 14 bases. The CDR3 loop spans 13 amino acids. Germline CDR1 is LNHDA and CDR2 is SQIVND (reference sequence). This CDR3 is CASLEAHKNIQYF. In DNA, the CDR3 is TGTGCCTCCTTGGAGGCGCACAAAAACATTCAGTACTTC.

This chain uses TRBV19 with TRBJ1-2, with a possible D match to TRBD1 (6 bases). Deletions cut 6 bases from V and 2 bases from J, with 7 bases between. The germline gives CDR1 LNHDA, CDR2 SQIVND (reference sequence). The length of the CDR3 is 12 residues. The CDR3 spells CASRGGNYGYTF. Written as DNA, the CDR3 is TGTGCCAGTAGAGGGGGGAACTATGGCTACACCTTC.